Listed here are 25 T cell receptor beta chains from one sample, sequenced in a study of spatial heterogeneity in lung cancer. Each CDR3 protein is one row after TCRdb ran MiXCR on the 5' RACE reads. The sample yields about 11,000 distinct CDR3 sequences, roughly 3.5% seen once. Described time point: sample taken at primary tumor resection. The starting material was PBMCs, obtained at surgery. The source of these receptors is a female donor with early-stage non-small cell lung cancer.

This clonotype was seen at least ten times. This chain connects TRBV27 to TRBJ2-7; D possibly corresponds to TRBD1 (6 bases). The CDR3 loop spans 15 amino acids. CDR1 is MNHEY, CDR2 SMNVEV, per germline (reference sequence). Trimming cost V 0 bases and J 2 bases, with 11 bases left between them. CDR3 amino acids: CASSLSAGAPYEQYF. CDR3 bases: TGTGCCAGCAGTTTATCGGCAGGGGCCCCCTACGAGCAGTACTTC.

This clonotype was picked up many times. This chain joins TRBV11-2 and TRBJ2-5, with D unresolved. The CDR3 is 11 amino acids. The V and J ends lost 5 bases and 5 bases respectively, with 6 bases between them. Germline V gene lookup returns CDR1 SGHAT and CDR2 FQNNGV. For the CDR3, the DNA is TGTGCCAGCAGCCGTCTGGAGACCCAGTACTTC. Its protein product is CASSRLETQYF.

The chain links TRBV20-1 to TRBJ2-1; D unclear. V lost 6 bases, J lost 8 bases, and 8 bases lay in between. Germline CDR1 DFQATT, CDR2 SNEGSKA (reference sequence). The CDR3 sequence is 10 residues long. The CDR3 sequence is CSASFDEQFF. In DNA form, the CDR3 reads TGCAGTGCCAGCTTCGATGAGCAGTTCTTC.

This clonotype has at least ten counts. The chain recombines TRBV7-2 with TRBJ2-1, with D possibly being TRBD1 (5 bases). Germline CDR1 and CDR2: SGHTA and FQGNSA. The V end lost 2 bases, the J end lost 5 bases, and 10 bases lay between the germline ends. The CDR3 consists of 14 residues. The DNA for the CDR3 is TGTGCCAGCAGCTTAACTCCCAGGGACAATGAGCAGTTCTTC. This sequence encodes CASSLTPRDNEQFF.

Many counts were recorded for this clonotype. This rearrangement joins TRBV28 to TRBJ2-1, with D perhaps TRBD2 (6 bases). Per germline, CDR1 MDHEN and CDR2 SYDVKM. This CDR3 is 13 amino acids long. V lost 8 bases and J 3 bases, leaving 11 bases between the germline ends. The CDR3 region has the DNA TGTGCCAGCTTGGGACTGAACTACAATGAGCAGTTCTTC. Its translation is CASLGLNYNEQFF.

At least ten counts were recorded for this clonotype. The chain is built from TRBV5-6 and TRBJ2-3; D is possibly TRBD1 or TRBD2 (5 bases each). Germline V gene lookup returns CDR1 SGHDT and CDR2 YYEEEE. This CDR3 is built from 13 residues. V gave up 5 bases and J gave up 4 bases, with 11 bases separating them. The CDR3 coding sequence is TGTGCCAGCAGTGGGGGTCGCGCAGATACGCAGTATTTT. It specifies CASSGGRADTQYF.

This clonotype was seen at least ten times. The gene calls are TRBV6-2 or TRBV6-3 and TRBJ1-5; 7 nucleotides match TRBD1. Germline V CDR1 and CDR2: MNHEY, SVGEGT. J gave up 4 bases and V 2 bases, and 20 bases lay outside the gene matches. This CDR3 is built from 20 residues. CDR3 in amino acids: CASSYPRHADRSLGNQPQHF. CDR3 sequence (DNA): TGTGCCAGCAGTTACCCCAGGCACGCGGACAGGAGCCTCGGTAATCAGCCCCAGCATTTT.

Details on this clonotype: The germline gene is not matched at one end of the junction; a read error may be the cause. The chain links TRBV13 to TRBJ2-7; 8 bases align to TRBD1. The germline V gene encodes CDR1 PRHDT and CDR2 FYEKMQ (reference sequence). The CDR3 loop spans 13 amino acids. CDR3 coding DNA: TGTGCCAGCAGCATAGGACAGGGCGACGAGCAGTACTTC. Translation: CASSIGQGDEQYF.

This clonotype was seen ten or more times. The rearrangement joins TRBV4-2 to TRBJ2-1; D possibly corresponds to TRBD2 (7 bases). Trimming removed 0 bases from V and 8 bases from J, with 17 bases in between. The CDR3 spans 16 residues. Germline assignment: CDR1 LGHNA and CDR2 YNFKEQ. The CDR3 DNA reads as TGTGCCAGCAGCCAAGACCTGGCGGGGGCCGGGGATGAGCAGTTCTTC. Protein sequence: CASSQDLAGAGDEQFF.

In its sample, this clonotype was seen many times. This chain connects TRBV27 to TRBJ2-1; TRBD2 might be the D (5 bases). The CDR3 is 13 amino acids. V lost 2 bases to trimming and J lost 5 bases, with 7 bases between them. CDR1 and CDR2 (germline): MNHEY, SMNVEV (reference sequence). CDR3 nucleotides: TGTGCCAGCAGTTTAGCGGGTGACAATGAGCAGTTCTTC. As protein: CASSLAGDNEQFF.

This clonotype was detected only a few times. The CDR3 sequence: CASSQGGGHSPLHF. CDR3 coding DNA: TGTGCCAGCAGCCAAGGTGGGGGGCACTCACCCCTCCACTTT. The V gene is TRBV7-2, the J gene TRBJ1-6; D is possibly TRBD1 (6 bases). Germline V gives CDR1 SGHTA, CDR2 FQGNSA. Trimming cost V 5 bases and J 10 bases, with 15 bases left between them. The length of the CDR3 is 14 residues.

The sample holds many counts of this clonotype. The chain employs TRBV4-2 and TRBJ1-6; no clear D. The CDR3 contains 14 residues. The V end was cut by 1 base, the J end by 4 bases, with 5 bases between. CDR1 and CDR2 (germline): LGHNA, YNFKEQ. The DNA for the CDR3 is TGTGCCAGCAGCCAAGGACAATATAATTCACCCCTCCACTTT. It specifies CASSQGQYNSPLHF.

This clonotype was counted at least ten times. CDR3 in DNA: TGTGCCAGCAGTTTGGGTATGAACACTGAAGCTTTCTTT. It encodes CASSLGMNTEAFF. J is TRBJ1-1 and V is TRBV12-3 or TRBV12-4; D is uncertain. The CDR3 has 13 residues. V lost 3 bases and J lost 0, with 5 bases in between.

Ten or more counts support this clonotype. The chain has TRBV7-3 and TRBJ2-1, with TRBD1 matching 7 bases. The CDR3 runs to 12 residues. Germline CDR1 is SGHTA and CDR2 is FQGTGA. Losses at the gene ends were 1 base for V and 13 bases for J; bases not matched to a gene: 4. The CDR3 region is CASSLIGGKQFF. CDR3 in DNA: TGTGCCAGCAGCTTAATAGGGGGCAAACAGTTCTTC.

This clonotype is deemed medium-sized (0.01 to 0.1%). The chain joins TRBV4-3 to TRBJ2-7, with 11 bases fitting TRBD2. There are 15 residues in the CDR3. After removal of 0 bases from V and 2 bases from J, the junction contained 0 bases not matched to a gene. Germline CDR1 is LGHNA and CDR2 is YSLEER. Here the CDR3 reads CASSQDSGGAYEQYF. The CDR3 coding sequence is TGCGCCAGCAGCCAAGATAGCGGGGGGGCCTACGAGCAGTACTTC.

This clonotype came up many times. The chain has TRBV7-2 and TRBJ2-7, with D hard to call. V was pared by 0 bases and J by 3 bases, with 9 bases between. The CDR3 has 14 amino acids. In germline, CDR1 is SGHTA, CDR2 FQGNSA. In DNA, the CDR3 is TGTGCCAGCAGCTTAGCGTCGACCGACTACGAGCAGTACTTC. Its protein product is CASSLASTDYEQYF.

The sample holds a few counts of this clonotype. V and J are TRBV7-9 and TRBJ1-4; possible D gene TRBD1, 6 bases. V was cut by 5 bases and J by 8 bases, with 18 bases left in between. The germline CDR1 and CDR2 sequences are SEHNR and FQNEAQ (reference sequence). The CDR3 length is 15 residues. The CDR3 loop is CASSPISWTVEKLFF. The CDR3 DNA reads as TGTGCCAGCAGCCCCATTTCTTGGACAGTCGAAAAACTGTTTTTT.

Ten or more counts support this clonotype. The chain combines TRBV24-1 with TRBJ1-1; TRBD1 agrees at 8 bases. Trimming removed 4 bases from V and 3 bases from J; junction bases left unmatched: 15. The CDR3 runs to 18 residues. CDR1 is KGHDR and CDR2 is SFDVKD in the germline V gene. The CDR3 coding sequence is TGTGCCACCAGTGACTTAGGACAGGGCGATCGCGAGGACACTGAAGCTTTCTTT. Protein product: CATSDLGQGDREDTEAFF.

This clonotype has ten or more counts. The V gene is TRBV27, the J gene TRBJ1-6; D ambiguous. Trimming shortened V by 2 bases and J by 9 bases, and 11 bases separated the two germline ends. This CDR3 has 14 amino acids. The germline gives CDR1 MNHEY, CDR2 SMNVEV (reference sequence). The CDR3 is CASSLRARLSPLHF. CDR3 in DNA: TGTGCCAGCAGTTTAAGGGCGCGTCTTTCACCCCTCCACTTT.

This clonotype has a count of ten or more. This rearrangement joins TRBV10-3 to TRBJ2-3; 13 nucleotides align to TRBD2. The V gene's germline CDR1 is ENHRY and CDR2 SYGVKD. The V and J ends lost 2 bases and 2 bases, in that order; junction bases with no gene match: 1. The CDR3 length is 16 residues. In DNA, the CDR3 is TGTGCCATCAGTGAGACTAGCGGGGGGGCCACAGATACGCAGTATTTT. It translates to CAISETSGGATDTQYF.

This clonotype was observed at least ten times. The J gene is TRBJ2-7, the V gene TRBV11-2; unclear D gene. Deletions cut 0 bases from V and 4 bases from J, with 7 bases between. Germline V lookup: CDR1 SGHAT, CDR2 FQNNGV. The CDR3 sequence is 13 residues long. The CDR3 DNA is TGTGCCAGCAGCTTAGATCGGATTTACGAGCAGTACTTC. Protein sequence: CASSLDRIYEQYF.

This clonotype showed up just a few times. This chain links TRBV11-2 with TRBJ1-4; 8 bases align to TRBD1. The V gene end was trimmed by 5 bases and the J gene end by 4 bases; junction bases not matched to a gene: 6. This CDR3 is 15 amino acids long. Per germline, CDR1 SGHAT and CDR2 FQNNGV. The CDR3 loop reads CASSPRTGNNEKLFF. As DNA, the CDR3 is TGTGCCAGCAGCCCCCGGACAGGGAATAATGAAAAACTGTTTTTT.

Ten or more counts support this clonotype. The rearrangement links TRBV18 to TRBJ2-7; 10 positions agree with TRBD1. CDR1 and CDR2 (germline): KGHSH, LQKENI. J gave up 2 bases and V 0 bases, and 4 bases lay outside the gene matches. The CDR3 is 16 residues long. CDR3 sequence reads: CASSPPGQGLTYEQYF. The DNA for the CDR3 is TGTGCCAGCTCACCACCGGGACAGGGGTTGACCTACGAGCAGTACTTC.

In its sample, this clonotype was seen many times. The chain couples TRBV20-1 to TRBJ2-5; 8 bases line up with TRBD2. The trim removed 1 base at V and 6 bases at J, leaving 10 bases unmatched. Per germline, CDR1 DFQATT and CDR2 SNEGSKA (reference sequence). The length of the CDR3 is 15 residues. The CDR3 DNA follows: TGCAGTGCTAGAGTTGGGACGGGAGGGCCGAAGACCCAGTACTTC. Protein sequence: CSARVGTGGPKTQYF.

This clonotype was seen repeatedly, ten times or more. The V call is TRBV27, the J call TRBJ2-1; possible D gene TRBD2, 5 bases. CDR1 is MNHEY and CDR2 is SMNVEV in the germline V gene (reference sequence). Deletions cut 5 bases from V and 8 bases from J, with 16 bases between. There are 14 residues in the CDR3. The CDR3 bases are TGTGCCAGCAGTCGGTCGCGGCTAGCCTATGAGCAGTTCTTC. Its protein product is CASSRSRLAYEQFF.